Detailed here is one T cell receptor (beta chain). Its specificity is not known. Germline-derived CDR1 and CDR2 are LNHNV and YYDKDF (reference sequence). V lost 0 bases, J lost 7 bases, and 7 bases lay in between. The CDR3 totals 13 residues. The data were produced by immunoSEQ multiplex PCR, yet TCRdb's version contains in-frame clones alone and is incomplete. The sample holds more than 85,000 clones, 80% to 95% seen once. The data originate from a study of graft-versus-host responses after intestinal transplantation. Whole-study context: Multivisceral, liver-intestinal, or isolated intestinal grafts went to recipients. Each patient got anti-thymocyte globulin induction, then tacrolimus and steroids for roughly 3 years. Whole-study results and caveats: Some GvH clones appeared in ileal mucosa or blood before recipient bone marrow.

The source material was unstimulated CD8+ T cells sorted from spleen or lymph node cells, sampled before transplant. The TCR was taken from a human donor who was the organ donor for an intestinal transplant. The chain links TRBV15 to TRBJ1-5; TRBD1 might be the D (5 bases). The DNA of the CDR3 is TGTGCCACCAGCAGAGATAGGGGACAGCCCCAGCATTTT. Translated: CATSRDRGQPQHF.